This entry lists 26 T cell receptor beta chains sequenced from one sample in a study of T cells after posttransplantation cyclophosphamide. Libraries were prepared by immunoSEQ multiplex PCR; TCRdb keeps only in-frame clonotypes and omits some of them. Singletons are absent from the sample, which has under 50,000 clones. Sequenced: PBMCs. These receptor sequences come from a man in his forties in good health, CMV-negative, and a related stem cell transplant donor.

This clone has ten or more counts. J is TRBJ2-7 and V is TRBV15, with D possibly being TRBD2 (7 bases). The length of the CDR3 is 17 residues. CDR1 is LNHNV, CDR2 YYDKDF, per germline (reference sequence). V gave up 4 bases and J gave up 2 bases, with 21 bases separating them. The CDR3 nucleotides read TGTGCCACCAGCACCCTGGGGGGGCAGGGAGGCCCCTACGAGCAGTACTTC. Its protein product is CATSTLGGQGGPYEQYF.

The gene calls are TRBV4-2 and TRBJ2-3; D ambiguous. Trimming took 1 base from V and 2 from J, leaving 16 bases between them. The CDR3 runs 17 residues. Germline V gene lookup returns CDR1 LGHNA and CDR2 YNFKEQ. The CDR3 reads CASSQASPEPPTDTQYF. As DNA, the CDR3 is TGTGCCAGCAGCCAAGCTTCTCCCGAGCCACCCACAGATACGCAGTATTTT.

At least ten counts were recorded for this clone. The CDR3 DNA follows: TGCGCCAGCAGCCAAGATTTGGGGCAGGCTTTGGACGAGCAGTACTTC. Translated, it gives CASSQDLGQALDEQYF. The rearrangement joins TRBV4-1 to TRBJ2-7; maybe TRBD1 (5 bases). Germline loops: CDR1 MGHRA, CDR2 YSYEKL. The CDR3 is 16 residues long. V was shortened by 0 bases and J by 5 bases, with 17 bases between the two germline ends.

This clone was observed many times. The chain has TRBV6-6 and TRBJ1-1; a weak D match, TRBD1 (5 bases). Germline V lookup: CDR1 MNHNY, CDR2 SVGAGI (reference sequence). The CDR3 spans 14 residues. Trimming took 0 bases from V and 3 from J, leaving 8 bases between them. CDR3 in DNA: TGTGCCAGCAGTTACTCATTAGGGGACACTGAAGCTTTCTTT. Its protein is CASSYSLGDTEAFF.

This clone was counted at least ten times. The rearrangement uses TRBV25-1 and TRBJ2-7; no firm D call. Per the germline V gene, CDR1 is MGHDK and CDR2 is SYGVNS. V lost 3 bases and J lost 4, with 7 bases in between. CDR3 length equals 12 residues. The CDR3: CASSDRVYEQYF. For the CDR3, the DNA is TGTGCCAGCAGTGATCGAGTTTACGAGCAGTACTTC.

This clone came up many times. This sequence joins TRBV30 and TRBJ1-4; a possible D gene is TRBD1 (5 bases). CDR1 is GTSNPN, CDR2 SVGIG, per germline (reference sequence). This CDR3 contains 15 residues. With 0 bases removed from V and 0 bases from J, the gap between germline ends came to 8 bases. CDR3 in amino acids: CAWSVGGSTNEKLFF. The CDR3 nucleotides are TGTGCCTGGAGTGTCGGGGGGTCAACTAATGAAAAACTGTTTTTT.

The J gene is TRBJ1-5, the V gene TRBV7-2; weak D call: TRBD1 (5 bases). The length of the CDR3 is 12 residues. Trimming shortened V by 5 bases and J by 11 bases, and 13 bases separated the two germline ends. CDR1 is SGHTA, CDR2 FQGNSA, per germline. CDR3 loop: CASSPGGGTQHF. The CDR3 DNA follows: TGTGCCAGCAGCCCTGGGGGGGGGACCCAGCATTTT.

V usage is TRBV7-9 and J usage is TRBJ2-5, with D hard to call. The CDR3 spans 17 residues. Germline lookup yields CDR1 SEHNR and CDR2 FQNEAQ (reference sequence). Trimming stripped 5 bases from V and 4 bases from J, with 23 bases between. The CDR3, as DNA: TGTGCCAGCAGCCCCCAAGTGGGCTACCCCCGGCCAGAGACCCAGTACTTC. Translating it yields CASSPQVGYPRPETQYF.

The chain uses TRBV28 and TRBJ1-6; D possibly corresponds to TRBD1 (5 bases). CDR1 and CDR2 (germline): MDHEN, SYDVKM. The CDR3 length is 15 residues. V lost 6 bases to trimming and J lost 9 bases, with 18 bases between them. Here the CDR3 DNA reads TGTGCCAGCAGAGGGGCCGGGGGTCTAAGTTCACCCCTCCACTTT. It is translated as CASRGAGGLSSPLHF.

This clone occurred many times. CDR3 nucleotide sequence: TGCGCCAGCAGCTTGGGTTTGCGGGACAGCACAGATACGCAGTATTTT. This gives the protein CASSLGLRDSTDTQYF. This chain uses TRBV5-1 with TRBJ2-3; TRBD2 is a possible D gene (6 bases). V gave up 0 bases and J gave up 0 bases, with 11 bases separating them. The CDR3 spans 16 residues. The germline V gene has CDR1 SGHRS and CDR2 YFSETQ.

This clone was seen ten or more times. This chain connects TRBV6-1 to TRBJ2-7; TRBD2 matches at 7 bases. Trimming took 2 bases from V and 2 from J; bases not matched to a gene: 6. The CDR3 has 15 residues. CDR1 and CDR2 (germline): MNHNS, SASEGT. The CDR3 region is CASSEHDGRTYEQYF. CDR3 nucleotides: TGTGCCAGCAGTGAACACGACGGGAGGACCTACGAGCAGTACTTC.

This clone has at least ten counts. The V call is TRBV25-1, the J call TRBJ2-7; D is possibly TRBD1 (6 bases). Germline CDR1 reads MGHDK; CDR2 reads SYGVNS. The CDR3 loop spans 12 amino acids. V lost 6 bases, J lost 5 bases, and 11 bases lay in between. The CDR3 reads CASRGGIHEQYF. The CDR3 DNA reads TGTGCCAGCAGAGGGGGAATCCACGAGCAGTACTTC.

This clone has ten or more counts. V is TRBV28 and J is TRBJ2-1; 7 bases are shared with TRBD2. With 8 bases clipped from V and 5 bases from J, the junction kept 18 bases outside the gene matches. Germline V gene data show CDR1 as MDHEN and CDR2 as SYDVKM. This CDR3 is 17 amino acids long. The CDR3 nucleotides read TGTGCCAGCTCAGTTGGGGGAGGGAGGGCCCGAAACAATGAGCAGTTCTTC. Translation: CASSVGGGRARNNEQFF.

In its sample, this clone was seen many times. The rearrangement uses TRBV6-4 and TRBJ2-7; tentative D call: TRBD1 (6 bases). The germline gives CDR1 MRHNA, CDR2 SNTAGT. CDR3 length: 13 amino acids. The germline V and J ends were trimmed by 6 bases and 5 bases, with 14 bases remaining between them. CDR3 nucleotide sequence: TGTGCCAGCAGGGCCGGGACAAGGCACGAGCAGTACTTC. It specifies CASRAGTRHEQYF.

Ten or more counts support this clone. The chain has TRBV28 and TRBJ1-4; D gene unclear. The CDR3 has 14 residues. In germline, CDR1 is MDHEN, CDR2 SYDVKM. Trimming removed 2 bases from V and 5 bases from J, with 9 bases in between. DNA for the CDR3: TGTGCCAGCAGTTTAGTGGGGAGAAATGAAAAACTGTTTTTT. It specifies CASSLVGRNEKLFF. The full variable domain, in which reference TRBV28 and TRBJ1-4 provide the parts outside the CDR3, is DVKVTQSSRYLVKRTGEKVFLECVQDMDHENMFWYRQDPGLGLRLIYFSYDVKMKEKGDIPEGYSVSREKKERFSLILESASTNQTSMYLCASSLVGRNEKLFFGSGTQLSVL.

At least ten counts were recorded for this clone. The chain carries TRBV4-1 and TRBJ1-2; no definite D call. Germline values: CDR1 MGHRA, CDR2 YSYEKL. Trimming removed 0 bases from V and 1 base from J, with 9 bases in between. There are 15 residues in the CDR3. CDR3 nucleotide sequence: TGCGCCAGCAGCCAAGAGAGCTTAGATAACTATGGCTACACCTTC. The encoded protein is CASSQESLDNYGYTF.

The table lists this clone with many counts. The chain carries TRBV28 and TRBJ2-3; 11 nucleotides match TRBD2. Germline V lookup: CDR1 MDHEN, CDR2 SYDVKM. CDR3 length equals 14 residues. Trimming at V came to 5 bases and at J to 9 bases, leaving 7 bases not matched to a gene. The CDR3 sequence is CASSNEGLAVTQYF. CDR3 coding DNA: TGTGCCAGCAGTAACGAGGGACTAGCGGTGACGCAGTATTTT.

The sample holds many counts of this clone. The V gene is TRBV10-3, the J gene TRBJ2-6; D unresolved. This CDR3 spans 12 amino acids. The germline V gene has CDR1 ENHRY and CDR2 SYGVKD. Trimming shortened V by 7 bases and J by 2 bases, and 3 bases separated the two germline ends. The CDR3, as DNA: TGTGCCATCAACACTGGGGCCAACGTCCTGACTTTC. Protein: CAINTGANVLTF.

This clone came up many times. V gene TRBV14 combines with J gene TRBJ2-1; 8 bases line up with TRBD2. Germline CDR1 and CDR2: SGHDN and FVKESK. V was clipped by 0 bases and J by 2 bases; unmatched bases: 6. The CDR3 spans 17 residues. The CDR3 loop reads CASSQEVGGRTYNEQFF. CDR3 bases: TGTGCCAGCAGCCAAGAAGTTGGCGGGAGGACCTACAATGAGCAGTTCTTC.

This clone was recorded many times. The gene calls are TRBV27 and TRBJ2-7; TRBD2 matches at 12 bases. V trimming: 6 bases; J trimming: 2 bases; junction bases outside the gene matches: 5. The germline V gene encodes CDR1 MNHEY and CDR2 SMNVEV (reference sequence). CDR3 size: 15 residues. Written as DNA, the CDR3 is TGTGCCAGCAGGCGCCGGACTAGCGGGACCTACGAGCAGTACTTC. The encoded protein is CASRRRTSGTYEQYF.

At least ten counts were recorded for this clone. This chain connects TRBV28 to TRBJ2-7; maybe TRBD2 (7 bases). Germline V gene sequence: CDR1 MDHEN, CDR2 SYDVKM. V gave up 5 bases and J gave up 4 bases, with 12 bases separating them. The CDR3 extends over 13 amino acids. CDR3 protein: CASSKGGGYEQYF. The CDR3 DNA is TGTGCCAGCAGTAAAGGGGGGGGGTACGAGCAGTACTTC.

The CDR3 spells CASVQQGSYNEQFF. In nucleotides, the CDR3 is TGTGCCAGCGTCCAGCAGGGGTCCTACAATGAGCAGTTCTTC. This chain joins TRBV6-1 and TRBJ2-1; D might be TRBD1 (6 bases). The V gene lost 8 bases and the J gene lost 1 base, with 12 bases spanning the gap. From germline, CDR1 is MNHNS and CDR2 SASEGT. The CDR3 sequence is 14 residues long.

This clone was seen repeatedly, ten times or more. The V call is TRBV2, the J call TRBJ2-1; 8 nucleotides line up with TRBD2. Germline CDR1 and CDR2: SNHLY and FYNNEI. There are 15 residues in the CDR3. Unmatched junction bases numbered 6, after V lost 5 bases and J lost 3 bases. CDR3 sequence (DNA): TGTGCCAGCAGTACCCTGACTAGCGTCTACAATGAGCAGTTCTTC. The encoded protein is CASSTLTSVYNEQFF. The full variable domain, with the rest looked up from reference TRBV2 and TRBJ2-1, is EPEVTQTPSHQVTQMGQEVILRCVPISNHLYFYWYRQILGQKVEFLVSFYNNEISEKSEIFDDQFSVERPDGSNFTLKIRSTKLEDSAMYFCASSTLTSVYNEQFFGPGTRLTVL.

This clone showed up many times. CDR3 DNA sequence: TGTGCCAGTAGACTCGCTGAGGGGGTCGGGGAGCAGTTCTTC. It encodes CASRLAEGVGEQFF. This chain joins TRBV19 and TRBJ2-1, with D possibly TRBD1 on 6 matching bases. The CDR3 has 14 residues. V lost 6 bases and J 10 bases, leaving 19 bases between the germline ends. Germline V gives CDR1 LNHDA, CDR2 SQIVND (reference sequence).

The rearrangement joins TRBV15 to TRBJ2-3; 7 nucleotides agree with TRBD2. The germline CDR1 and CDR2 sequences are LNHNV and YYDKDF (reference sequence). There are 15 residues in the CDR3. V shed 1 base, J shed 0 bases, and the junction held 1 base outside the gene matches. CDR3 loop: CATSRGGSSTDTQYF. The CDR3 DNA reads as TGTGCCACCAGCAGAGGCGGGAGTAGCACAGATACGCAGTATTTT.

Many counts were recorded for this clone. The rearrangement uses TRBV5-1 and TRBJ2-7, with 7 bases that match TRBD1. Trimming at V came to 4 bases and at J to 4 bases, leaving 8 bases not matched to a gene. Germline CDR1 reads SGHRS; CDR2 reads YFSETQ. This CDR3 spans 14 amino acids. CDR3 loop: CASSASGQQYEQYF. CDR3 DNA: TGCGCCAGCAGCGCCTCGGGACAGCAGTACGAGCAGTACTTC.